One and the same sample provided the 28 T cell receptor beta chains below, sequenced in a study of cytomegalovirus exposure and HLA in healthy donors. Both 60 Vbeta primers and 13 Jbeta primers went into the PCR. Repertoires were generated with immunoSEQ multiplex PCR, while TCRdb's copy carries only in-frame clones and drops some. The profile shows approximately 120,000 clones, about 70% of them singletons. The sequenced material came from PBMCs. The source of these receptors is a woman aged 60-75 years in good health and CMV-seropositive.

The CDR3 region is CASSISAGTGYQPQHF. CDR3 bases: TGTGCCAGTAGTATCAGTGCCGGGACAGGGTATCAGCCCCAGCATTTT. The chain combines TRBV19 with TRBJ1-5; 9 positions agree with TRBD1. Germline V CDR1 and CDR2: LNHDA, SQIVND (reference sequence). V trimming: 3 bases; J trimming: 5 bases; junction bases outside the gene matches: 8. The CDR3 is made up of 16 amino acids. The variable domain in full, completed from reference TRBV19 and TRBJ1-5, reads DGGITQSPKYLFRKEGQNVTLSCEQNLNHDAMYWYRQDPGQGLRLIYYSQIVNDFQKGDIAEGYSVSREKKESFPLTVTSAQKNPTAFYLCASSISAGTGYQPQHFGDGTRLSIL.

This sequence joins TRBV5-1 and TRBJ2-7, with 11 bases that match TRBD2. Germline V gene lookup returns CDR1 SGHRS and CDR2 YFSETQ. The CDR3 sequence is 17 residues long. The trim removed 3 bases at V and 1 base at J, leaving 9 bases unmatched. In DNA, the CDR3 is TGCGCCAGCAGCTGGGGACTAGCGGAGTCTACATCCTACGAGCAGTACTTC. Its translation: CASSWGLAESTSYEQYF.

This chain links TRBV2 with TRBJ2-2; D is unclear. Per germline, CDR1 SNHLY and CDR2 FYNNEI. This CDR3 contains 14 residues. V was trimmed by 6 bases and J by 0 bases, leaving 8 bases between them. The CDR3: CASRSTSNTGELFF. For the CDR3, the DNA is TGTGCCAGCAGGAGCACCTCGAACACCGGGGAGCTGTTTTTT.

This clone was detected once. The CDR3 region is CASSLAGRAYGYTF. The CDR3 DNA reads as TGTGCCAGCAGCTTAGCGGGCAGGGCCTATGGCTACACCTTC. The V call is TRBV7-9, the J call TRBJ1-2; maybe TRBD1 (5 bases). There are 14 residues in the CDR3. The germline V gene encodes CDR1 SEHNR and CDR2 FQNEAQ (reference sequence). Trimming took 0 bases from V and 4 from J, leaving 9 bases between them.

V usage is TRBV7-2 and J usage is TRBJ2-5; D not resolved. This CDR3 contains 12 residues. V lost 3 bases to trimming and J lost 5 bases, with 7 bases between them. Germline V gene sequence: CDR1 SGHTA, CDR2 FQGNSA. CDR3 in amino acids: CASSFNWETQYF. DNA of the CDR3: TGTGCCAGCAGCTTCAACTGGGAGACCCAGTACTTC.

The V and J genes are TRBV30 and TRBJ2-5; 11 bases are a match to TRBD2. This CDR3 spans 15 amino acids. V trimming: 2 bases; J trimming: 1 base; junction bases outside the gene matches: 3. CDR1 and CDR2 from the germline V gene are GTSNPN and SVGIG (reference sequence). The CDR3 DNA reads as TGTGCCTGGAGTCGGACTAGCGGGCCCCAAGAGACCCAGTACTTC. Protein: CAWSRTSGPQETQYF.

This clone was counted only a few times. The junction does not match germline at one end; this may be a read error. Written as DNA, the CDR3 is TGTGCCAGCAGCTTTTACGGACAGGGAGAAGGGAACGCTGAAGCTTTCTTT. Translated: CASSFYGQGEGNAEAFF. The rearrangement joins TRBV7-8 to TRBJ1-1; 8 nucleotides line up with TRBD1. There are 17 residues in the CDR3. Per the germline V gene, CDR1 is SGHVS and CDR2 is FQNEAQ.

This clone was seen a few times. The rearrangement joins TRBV4-3 to TRBJ2-2; 9 bases match TRBD2. CDR1 and CDR2 from the germline V gene are LGHNA and YSLEER. The ends lost 4 bases at V and 4 bases at J; junction bases unmatched: 10. CDR3 length equals 17 residues. The CDR3 reads CASSPERGALRTGELFF. The CDR3 bases are TGCGCCAGCAGCCCCGAGCGGGGGGCCTTACGCACCGGGGAGCTGTTTTTT.

The rearrangement links TRBV7-3 to TRBJ2-1, with D tentatively TRBD2 (7 bases). Deletions cut 4 bases from V and 6 bases from J, with 13 bases between. The CDR3 covers 14 residues. Germline CDR1 SGHTA, CDR2 FQGTGA. The CDR3 DNA sequence: TGTGCCAGCAGCTCTGGGGGGGGCCGCAATGAGCAGTTCTTC. It specifies CASSSGGGRNEQFF.

The chain is built from TRBV7-9 and TRBJ1-1, with D unclear. This CDR3 is 11 amino acids long. Trimming removed 4 bases at V and 3 bases at J, with 3 bases between. Germline assignment: CDR1 SEHNR and CDR2 FQNEAQ (reference sequence). The CDR3: CASSSYTEAFF. DNA of the CDR3: TGTGCCAGCAGCTCGTACACTGAAGCTTTCTTT.

This chain joins TRBV5-1 and TRBJ2-2; no reliable D call. CDR1 is SGHRS, CDR2 YFSETQ, per germline. The CDR3 has 16 residues. Trimming left V 4 bases short and J 1 base short, with 14 bases between. CDR3 sequence reads: CASSLGSFGNTGELFF. The CDR3 DNA reads TGCGCCAGCAGCCTGGGGTCTTTCGGGAACACCGGGGAGCTGTTTTTT.

This chain joins TRBV5-4 and TRBJ1-6; a weak D match, TRBD1 (6 bases). The CDR3 is made up of 15 amino acids. V lost 4 bases, J lost 9 bases, and 17 bases lay in between. The V gene's germline CDR1 is SGHNT and CDR2 YYREEE (reference sequence). This CDR3 reads CASSKGQLLGSPLHF. The CDR3 bases are TGTGCCAGCAGCAAAGGACAGCTTTTAGGTTCACCCCTCCACTTT.

The CDR3, as DNA: TGCGCCAGCAGCCAAGAATCGGGGGGCCGCTATAGGACCTACGAGCAGTACTTC. Protein sequence: CASSQESGGRYRTYEQYF. The gene calls are TRBV4-1 and TRBJ2-7; D is possibly TRBD2 (7 bases). This CDR3 comprises 18 residues. Germline V gene sequence: CDR1 MGHRA, CDR2 YSYEKL. V shed 0 bases and J shed 2 bases, with 20 bases lying between them.

V usage is TRBV27 and J usage is TRBJ1-2, with a tentative D call TRBD1 (5 bases). V was cut by 3 bases and J by 8 bases, with 16 bases left in between. This CDR3 comprises 14 residues. Germline assignment: CDR1 MNHEY and CDR2 SMNVEV (reference sequence). CDR3 region: CASSFIPPREGYTF. CDR3 nucleotide sequence: TGTGCCAGCAGTTTTATCCCTCCCAGGGAAGGCTACACCTTC.

There are a few counts of this clone. The chain's CDR3 is CASSFGRGGSTDTQYF. As DNA, the CDR3 is TGTGCCAGCAGCTTCGGCCGGGGGGGTAGCACAGATACGCAGTATTTT. This chain links TRBV5-4 with TRBJ2-3; TRBD2 aligns across 8 bases. Germline trimming cut 2 bases from V and 0 bases from J; bases unmatched to any gene: 5. The CDR3 totals 16 residues. CDR1 SGHNT and CDR2 YYREEE come from the germline V gene (reference sequence). The full variable domain, its missing parts supplied by reference TRBV5-4 and TRBJ2-3, is ETGVTQSPTHLIKTRGQQVTLRCSSQSGHNTVSWYQQALGQGPQFIFQYYREEENGRGNFPPRFSGLQFPNYSSELNVNALELDDSALYLCASSFGRGGSTDTQYFGPGTRLTVL.

The chain carries TRBV18 and TRBJ2-6, with D unclear. With 3 bases removed from V and 1 base from J, the gap between germline ends came to 16 bases. The CDR3 length is 18 residues. CDR1 KGHSH and CDR2 LQKENI come from the germline V gene. CDR3 nucleotides: TGTGCCAGCTCACCTCGAGACACCCGAGCATCTGGGGCCAACGTCCTGACTTTC. As protein: CASSPRDTRASGANVLTF.

This clone has just a few counts. The chain links TRBV29-1 to TRBJ2-1, with TRBD2 matching 10 bases. The CDR3 spans 15 residues. Looked up from germline, CDR1 is SQVTM and CDR2 is ANQGSEA. The V and J ends lost 1 base and 7 bases, in that order; junction bases with no gene match: 7. This CDR3 reads CSVEGQRGGKNEQFF. CDR3 nucleotide sequence: TGCAGCGTTGAAGGGCAGCGGGGGGGCAAGAATGAGCAGTTCTTC.

The gene calls are TRBV27 and TRBJ2-5; 7 nucleotides align to TRBD1. The J call may be wrong; the DNA end is better matched by TRBJ2-7. CDR3 length: 18 amino acids. The germline CDR1 and CDR2 sequences are MNHEY and SMNVEV (reference sequence). The CDR3 sequence: CASSQRRDSTIGAYEQYF. The CDR3 nucleotides read TGTGCCAGCAGTCAACGACGGGACAGTACGATAGGGGCCTACGAGCAGTACTTC.

The chain links TRBV19 to TRBJ2-7, with unresolved D. The ends were cut back, 4 bases at V and 1 base at J, with 8 bases in the middle. This CDR3 is built from 13 residues. CDR1 LNHDA and CDR2 SQIVND come from the germline V gene (reference sequence). CDR3 sequence reads: CASSRVHSYEQYF. CDR3 sequence (DNA): TGTGCCAGTAGTAGAGTTCATTCCTACGAGCAGTACTTC.

The CDR3 DNA reads TGCAGCGCCTCGGGACAGGGGGCTGAAGCTTTCTTT. Residues: CSASGQGAEAFF. The genes are TRBV29-1 and TRBJ1-1, with 11 positions matching TRBD1. The junction had 4 bases not matched to a gene; V was cut back by 7 bases and J by 6 bases. The CDR3 has 12 amino acids. Germline V gives CDR1 SQVTM, CDR2 ANQGSEA. The whole variable domain, filled in from reference TRBV29-1 and TRBJ1-1, reads SAVISQKPSRDICQRGTSLTIQCQVDSQVTMMFWYRQQPGQSLTLIATANQGSEATYESGFVIDKFPISRPNLTFSTLTVSNMSPEDSSIYLCSASGQGAEAFFGQGTRLTVV.

This clone was counted once. V and J are TRBV19 and TRBJ1-3; tentative D call: TRBD1 (5 bases). Looked up from germline, CDR1 is LNHDA and CDR2 is SQIVND (reference sequence). There are 15 residues in the CDR3. The germline V and J ends were trimmed by 7 bases and 4 bases, with 17 bases remaining between them. The CDR3 DNA sequence: TGTGCCAGTACCCGCCAGGGATTGGGAGGAAACACCATATATTTT. It encodes CASTRQGLGGNTIYF. Full variable domain (missing parts from reference TRBV19 and TRBJ1-3): DGGITQSPKYLFRKEGQNVTLSCEQNLNHDAMYWYRQDPGQGLRLIYYSQIVNDFQKGDIAEGYSVSREKKESFPLTVTSAQKNPTAFYLCASTRQGLGGNTIYFGEGSWLTVV.

In its sample, this clone was seen a few times. The genes are TRBV5-4 and TRBJ2-7, with TRBD2 matching over 9 bases. This CDR3 has 15 residues. V shed 4 bases and J 2 bases; nucleotides not matched to a gene: 7. Germline-derived CDR1 and CDR2 are SGHNT and YYREEE (reference sequence). The CDR3 DNA reads TGTGCCAGCAGCGCCGCTAGCGGGGTTACCTACGAGCAGTACTTC. Translation gives CASSAASGVTYEQYF. The full variable domain, rest sourced from reference TRBV5-4 and TRBJ2-7, is ETGVTQSPTHLIKTRGQQVTLRCSSQSGHNTVSWYQQALGQGPQFIFQYYREEENGRGNFPPRFSGLQFPNYSSELNVNALELDDSALYLCASSAASGVTYEQYFGPGTRLTVT.

The chain recombines TRBV7-9 with TRBJ1-2; no clear D. The CDR3 loop spans 13 amino acids. Trimming removed 4 bases from V and 8 bases from J, with 14 bases in between. From germline, CDR1 is SEHNR and CDR2 FQNEAQ (reference sequence). CDR3 sequence reads: CASSSSSPRGYTF. The CDR3 DNA is TGTGCCAGCAGCTCCTCTAGTCCGAGGGGCTACACCTTC.

This clone was observed a handful of times. The rearrangement links TRBV27 to TRBJ2-5; 12 bases fit TRBD2. The V gene's germline CDR1 is MNHEY and CDR2 SMNVEV (reference sequence). There are 16 residues in the CDR3. The V gene end was trimmed by 5 bases and the J gene end by 5 bases; junction bases not matched to a gene: 9. CDR3 sequence: CASSTRLAGAGETQYF. The CDR3 region has the DNA TGTGCCAGCAGTACCCGACTAGCGGGAGCGGGGGAGACCCAGTACTTC.

The chain employs TRBV19 and TRBJ1-1; D may be TRBD1 (6 bases). CDR1 and CDR2 (germline): LNHDA, SQIVND (reference sequence). V shed 6 bases and J shed 1 base, with 21 bases lying between them. The CDR3 extends over 17 amino acids. The CDR3 spells CASSPAGAGQGNTEAFF. CDR3 DNA: TGTGCCAGTAGCCCTGCGGGGGCAGGGCAGGGGAACACTGAAGCTTTCTTT.

This clone was seen a few times. The chain combines TRBV30 with TRBJ1-5; a possible D gene is TRBD1 (6 bases). Germline V gene lookup returns CDR1 GTSNPN and CDR2 SVGIG (reference sequence). V was cut by 8 bases and J by 0 bases, with 14 bases left in between. The CDR3 runs 14 residues. CDR3 in DNA: TGTGCCAGCTCCACAGGGTATAGCAATCAGCCCCAGCATTTT. Translated: CASSTGYSNQPQHF.

This chain links TRBV10-2 with TRBJ1-1, with D perhaps TRBD1 (5 bases). Germline loops: CDR1 WSHSY, CDR2 SAAADI. The CDR3 totals 14 residues. The ends were cut back, 2 bases at V and 1 base at J, with 8 bases in the middle. CDR3 region: CASSEGGTNTEAFF. The DNA of the CDR3 is TGCGCCAGCAGTGAGGGGGGGACGAACACTGAAGCTTTCTTT.

V usage is TRBV7-2 and J usage is TRBJ2-6; TRBD2 agrees at 13 bases. Germline lookup yields CDR1 SGHTA and CDR2 FQGNSA. The V and J ends lost 0 bases and 0 bases, in that order; junction bases with no gene match: 2. The length of the CDR3 is 19 residues. CDR3 loop: CASSLARLAGGSGANVLTF. As DNA, the CDR3 is TGTGCCAGCAGCTTAGCCCGACTAGCGGGGGGCTCTGGGGCCAACGTCCTGACTTTC.